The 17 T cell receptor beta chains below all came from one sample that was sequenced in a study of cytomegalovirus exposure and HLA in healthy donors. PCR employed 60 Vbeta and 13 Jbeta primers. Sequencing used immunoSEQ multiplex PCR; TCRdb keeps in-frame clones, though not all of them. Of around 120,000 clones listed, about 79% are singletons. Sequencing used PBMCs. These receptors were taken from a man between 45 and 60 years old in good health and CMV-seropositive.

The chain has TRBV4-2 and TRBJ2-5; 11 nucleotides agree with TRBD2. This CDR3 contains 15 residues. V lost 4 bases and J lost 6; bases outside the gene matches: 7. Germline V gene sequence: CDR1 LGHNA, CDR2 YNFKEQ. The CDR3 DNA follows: TGTGCCAGCAGCCCTGATAGCGGGGGGGTGAAGACCCAGTACTTC. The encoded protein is CASSPDSGGVKTQYF.

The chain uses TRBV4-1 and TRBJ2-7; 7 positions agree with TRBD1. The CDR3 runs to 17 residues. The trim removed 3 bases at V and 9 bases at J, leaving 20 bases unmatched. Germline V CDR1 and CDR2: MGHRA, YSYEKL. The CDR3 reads CASSQSNFGTATLGQYF. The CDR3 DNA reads TGCGCCAGCAGCCAGTCTAACTTCGGGACAGCGACGCTCGGGCAGTACTTC.

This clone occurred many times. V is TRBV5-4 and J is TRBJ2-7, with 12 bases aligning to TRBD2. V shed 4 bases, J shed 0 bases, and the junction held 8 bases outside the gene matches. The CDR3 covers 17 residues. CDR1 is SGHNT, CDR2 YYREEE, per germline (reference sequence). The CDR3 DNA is TGTGCCAGCAGCAAGGGACTAGCGGGTTTCAGCTCCTACGAGCAGTACTTC. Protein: CASSKGLAGFSSYEQYF.

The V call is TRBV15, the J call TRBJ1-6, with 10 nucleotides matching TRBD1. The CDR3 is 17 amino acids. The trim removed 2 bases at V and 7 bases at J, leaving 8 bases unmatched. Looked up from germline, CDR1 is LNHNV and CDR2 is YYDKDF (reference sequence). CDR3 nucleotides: TGTGCCACCAGCAGACCTATGGACAGGGGGAGAAATTCACCCCTCCACTTT. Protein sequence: CATSRPMDRGRNSPLHF.

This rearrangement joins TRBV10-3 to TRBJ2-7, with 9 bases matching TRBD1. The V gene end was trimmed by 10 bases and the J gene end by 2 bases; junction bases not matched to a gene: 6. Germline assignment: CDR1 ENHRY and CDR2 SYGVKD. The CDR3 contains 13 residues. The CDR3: CASRQGEAYEQYF. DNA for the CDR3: TGTGCCAGTAGACAGGGGGAGGCCTACGAGCAGTACTTC.

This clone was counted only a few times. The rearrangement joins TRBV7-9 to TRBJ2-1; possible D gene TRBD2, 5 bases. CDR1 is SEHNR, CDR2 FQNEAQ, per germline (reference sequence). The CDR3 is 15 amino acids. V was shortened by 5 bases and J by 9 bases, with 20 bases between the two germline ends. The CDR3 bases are TGTGCCAGCAGCCCCGGACTGCCGCTGACGGGTGAGCAGTTCTTC. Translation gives CASSPGLPLTGEQFF.

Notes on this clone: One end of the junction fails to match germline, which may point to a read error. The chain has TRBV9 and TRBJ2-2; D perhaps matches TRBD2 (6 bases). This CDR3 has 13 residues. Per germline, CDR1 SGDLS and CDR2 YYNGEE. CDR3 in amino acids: CASRVGLTGELFF. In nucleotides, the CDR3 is TGTGCCAGCAGGGTAGGACTAACCGGGGAGCTGTTTTTT.

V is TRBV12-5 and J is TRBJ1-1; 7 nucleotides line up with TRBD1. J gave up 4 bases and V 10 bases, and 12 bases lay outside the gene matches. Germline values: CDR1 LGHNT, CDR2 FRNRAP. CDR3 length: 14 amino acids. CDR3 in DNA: TGTGCTACCCGGAAGACAGGGTTCGGCACTGAAGCTTTCTTT. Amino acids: CATRKTGFGTEAFF.

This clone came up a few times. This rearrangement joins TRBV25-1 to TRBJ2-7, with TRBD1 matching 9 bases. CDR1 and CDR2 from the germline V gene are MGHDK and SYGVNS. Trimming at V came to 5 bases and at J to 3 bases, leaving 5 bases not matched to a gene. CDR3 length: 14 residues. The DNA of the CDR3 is TGTGCCAGCAGTCCGCGGACAGGGGACTACGAGCAGTACTTC. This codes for CASSPRTGDYEQYF.

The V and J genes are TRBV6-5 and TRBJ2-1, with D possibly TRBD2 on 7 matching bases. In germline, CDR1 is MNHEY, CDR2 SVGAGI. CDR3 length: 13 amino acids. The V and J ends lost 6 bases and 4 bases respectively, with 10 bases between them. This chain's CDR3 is CASRRGGYNEQFF. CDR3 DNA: TGTGCCAGCAGGAGGGGGGGGTACAATGAGCAGTTCTTC.

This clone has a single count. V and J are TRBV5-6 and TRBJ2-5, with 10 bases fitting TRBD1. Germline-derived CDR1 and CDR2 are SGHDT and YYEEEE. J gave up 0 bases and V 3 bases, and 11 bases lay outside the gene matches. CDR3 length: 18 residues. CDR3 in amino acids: CASSSIRQGAQYQETQYF. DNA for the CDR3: TGTGCCAGCAGCTCGATCAGACAGGGGGCTCAGTACCAAGAGACCCAGTACTTC.

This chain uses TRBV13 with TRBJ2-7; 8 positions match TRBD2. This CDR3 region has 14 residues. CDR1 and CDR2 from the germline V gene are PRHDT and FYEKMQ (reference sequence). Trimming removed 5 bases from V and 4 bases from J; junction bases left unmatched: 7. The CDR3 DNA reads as TGTGCCAGCAGCCCCGGACTAGCTAGGTACGAGCAGTACTTC. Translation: CASSPGLARYEQYF.

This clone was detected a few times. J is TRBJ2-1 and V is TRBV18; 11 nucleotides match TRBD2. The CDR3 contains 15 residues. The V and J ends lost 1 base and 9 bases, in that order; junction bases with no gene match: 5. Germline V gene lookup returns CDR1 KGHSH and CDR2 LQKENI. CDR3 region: CASSPQRLAGSEQFF. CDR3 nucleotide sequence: TGTGCCAGCTCACCACAAAGACTAGCGGGAAGTGAGCAGTTCTTC.

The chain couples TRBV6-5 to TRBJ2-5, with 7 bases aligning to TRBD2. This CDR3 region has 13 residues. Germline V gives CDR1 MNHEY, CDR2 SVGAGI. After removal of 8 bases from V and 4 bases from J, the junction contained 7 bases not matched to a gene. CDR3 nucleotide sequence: TGTGCCAGCCAGCGGGATGGAGGAGAGACCCAGTACTTC. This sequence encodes CASQRDGGETQYF.

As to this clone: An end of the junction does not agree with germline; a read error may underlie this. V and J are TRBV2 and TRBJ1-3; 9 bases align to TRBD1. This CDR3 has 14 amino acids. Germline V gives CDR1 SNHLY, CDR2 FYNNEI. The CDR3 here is CASSRDRAGNTIYF. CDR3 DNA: TGTGCCAGCAGCCGGGACAGGGCTGGGAACACCATATATTTT.

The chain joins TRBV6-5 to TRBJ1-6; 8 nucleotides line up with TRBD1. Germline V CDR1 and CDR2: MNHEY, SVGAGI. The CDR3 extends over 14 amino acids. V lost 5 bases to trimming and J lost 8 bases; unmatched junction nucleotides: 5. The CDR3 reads CASSTGQVDSPLHF. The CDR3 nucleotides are TGTGCCAGCAGTACGGGACAGGTCGATTCACCCCTCCACTTT.

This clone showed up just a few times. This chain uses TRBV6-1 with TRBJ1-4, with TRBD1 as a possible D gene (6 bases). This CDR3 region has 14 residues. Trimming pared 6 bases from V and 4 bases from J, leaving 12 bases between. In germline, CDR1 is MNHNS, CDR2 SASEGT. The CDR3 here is CASSPRGGNEKLFF. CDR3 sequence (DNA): TGTGCCAGCAGCCCCAGGGGTGGTAATGAAAAACTGTTTTTT.